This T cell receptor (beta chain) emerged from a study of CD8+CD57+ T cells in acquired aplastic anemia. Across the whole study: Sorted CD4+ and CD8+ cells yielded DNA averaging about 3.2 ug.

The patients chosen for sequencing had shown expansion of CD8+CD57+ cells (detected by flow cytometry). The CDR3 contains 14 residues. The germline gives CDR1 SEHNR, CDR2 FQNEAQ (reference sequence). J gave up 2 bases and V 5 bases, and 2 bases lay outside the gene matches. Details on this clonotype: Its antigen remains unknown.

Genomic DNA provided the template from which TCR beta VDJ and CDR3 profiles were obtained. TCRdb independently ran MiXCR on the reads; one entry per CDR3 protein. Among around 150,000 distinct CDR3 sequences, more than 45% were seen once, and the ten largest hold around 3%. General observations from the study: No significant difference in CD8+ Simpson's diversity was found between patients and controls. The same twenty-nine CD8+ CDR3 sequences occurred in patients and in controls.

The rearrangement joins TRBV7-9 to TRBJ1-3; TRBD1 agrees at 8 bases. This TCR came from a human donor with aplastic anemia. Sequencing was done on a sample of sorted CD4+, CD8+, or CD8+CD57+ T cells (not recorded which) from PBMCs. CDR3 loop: CASSQTGAGNTIYF. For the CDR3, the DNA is TGTGCCAGCAGCCAGACAGGGGCTGGAAACACCATATATTTT.